The 2 T cell receptor beta chains in this list originate from one sample, sequenced in a study of blood T cell repertoires in COVID-19. Data came from immunoSEQ multiplex PCR; TCRdb stores just in-frame clones and leaves some out. Counted here are hundreds of thousands of clones, around four fifths occurring once; the ten biggest clones make up around 4%. Sequenced: peripheral blood. All receptors come from a woman in her forties or fifties with active or convalescent COVID-19.

The chain carries TRBV12-5 and TRBJ1-1; D is perhaps TRBD1 (6 bases). This CDR3 has 14 residues. V gave up 4 bases and J gave up 4 bases, with 13 bases separating them. Germline assignment: CDR1 LGHNT and CDR2 FRNRAP. In nucleotides, the CDR3 is TGTGCTAGTGGTTCCAGGGGTTTGATCACTGAAGCTTTCTTT. Its translation: CASGSRGLITEAFF.

This chain links TRBV7-8 with TRBJ1-1, with TRBD1 as a possible D gene (6 bases). Deletions cut 5 bases from V and 2 bases from J, with 12 bases between. The CDR3 totals 14 residues. Germline values: CDR1 SGHVS, CDR2 FQNEAQ. CDR3 nucleotides: TGTGCCAGCAGCCACAGGGAGGGTAACACTGAAGCTTTCTTT. Encoded protein: CASSHREGNTEAFF.